This T cell receptor beta chain originates from a study of CD8+CD57+ T cells in acquired aplastic anemia. Overall study: Across the sorted CD4+ and CD8+ cells, DNA amounts averaged roughly 3 ug. The study obtained 10 million to 12 million reads on average for CD4+ cells from healthy donors. Study-wide results and caveats: Found in both controls and patients were around 29 CD8+ CDR3 sequences.

TCR beta VDJ and CDR3 profiling used genomic DNA as template. Using its own MiXCR run on the reads, TCRdb lists one record per CDR3 protein. The table records about 420,000 distinct CDR3 sequences, under 80% of them present only once. Germline V gene data show CDR1 as SGDLS and CDR2 as YYNGEE. The length of the CDR3 is 17 residues. The V end lost 1 base, the J end lost 10 bases, and 26 bases lay between the germline ends. About this clonotype: Its antigen remains unknown.

Sequencing was performed on sorted CD4+, CD8+, or CD8+CD57+ T cells (not recorded which) from PBMCs. The chain joins TRBV9 to TRBJ1-1, with a possible D match to TRBD1 (5 bases). This sequence originates from a human donor in good health, serving as a control. This CDR3 reads CASSVRGNTEAFSVAFF. The CDR3 coding sequence is TGTGCCAGCAGCGTACGGGGGAACACTGAAGCTTTCTCTGTAGCTTTCTTT.